This record covers a single T cell receptor (beta chain). Those who donated were healthy HIV-negative adults, with no recent acute infections or vaccinations reported. This sample was taken from a study of shared clonotypes between healthy human individuals. Sequencing used immunoSEQ multiplex PCR; TCRdb keeps in-frame clones, though not all of them. The data show over a million clones, with 95% to 97% seen just once and over 1% held by the top ten. Per the germline V gene, CDR1 is MNHEY and CDR2 is SVGAGI. This CDR3 has 15 amino acids. V was clipped by 2 bases and J by 3 bases, with 14 bases between them.

This receptor was taken from a man in his thirties or forties in good health. The chain is built from TRBV6-5 and TRBJ2-7; D possibly matches TRBD1 or TRBD2 (6 bases each). Sequencing input: naive CD4+ T cells sorted from blood. As for subset: CD45RA+ positively selected. The CDR3 reads CASSYGGGKNYEQYF. In DNA form, the CDR3 reads TGTGCCAGCAGTTACGGAGGGGGTAAGAACTACGAGCAGTACTTC.